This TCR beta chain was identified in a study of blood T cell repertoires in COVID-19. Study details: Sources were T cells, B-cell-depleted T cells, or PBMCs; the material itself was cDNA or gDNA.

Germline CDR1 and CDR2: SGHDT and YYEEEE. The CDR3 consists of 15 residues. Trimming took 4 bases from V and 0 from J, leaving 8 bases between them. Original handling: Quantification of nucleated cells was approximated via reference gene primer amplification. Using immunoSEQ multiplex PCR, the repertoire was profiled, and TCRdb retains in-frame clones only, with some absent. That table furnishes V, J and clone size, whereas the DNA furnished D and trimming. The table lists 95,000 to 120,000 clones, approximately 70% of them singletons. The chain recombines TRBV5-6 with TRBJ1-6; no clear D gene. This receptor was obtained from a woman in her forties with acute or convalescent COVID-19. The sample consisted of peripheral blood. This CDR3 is CASSGQSSYNSPLHF. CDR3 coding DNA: TGTGCCAGCAGCGGGCAGAGCTCCTATAATTCACCCCTCCACTTT.